This T cell receptor beta chain was sequenced in a study of blood T cell repertoires in COVID-19. Study-level background: The United States, Italy and Spain were the sources of the acute and convalescent COVID-19 samples. The analysed material was cDNA or gDNA that came from T cells, B-cell-depleted T cells, or PBMCs.

Germline loops: CDR1 ENHRY, CDR2 SYGVKD. The CDR3 loop spans 16 amino acids. V lost 0 bases, J lost 4 bases, and 6 bases stayed unmatched. Original processing notes: Using reference gene primer amplification, nucleated cell counts were estimated. Sequencing used immunoSEQ multiplex PCR; TCRdb keeps in-frame clones, though not all of them. That table gives V, J and clone size, and the DNA gave D and trimming. The table records about 190,000 clones, more than 85% of them present only once. The chain couples TRBV10-3 to TRBJ2-5; 9 bases agree with TRBD2. Sequenced input: peripheral blood. The clonotype comes from a man between 70 and 80 years old with active or convalescent COVID-19. CDR3 bases: TGTGCCATCAGTGAGTCGGGCGGGAGGGCTGGAGAGACCCAGTACTTC. Translated: CAISESGGRAGETQYF.